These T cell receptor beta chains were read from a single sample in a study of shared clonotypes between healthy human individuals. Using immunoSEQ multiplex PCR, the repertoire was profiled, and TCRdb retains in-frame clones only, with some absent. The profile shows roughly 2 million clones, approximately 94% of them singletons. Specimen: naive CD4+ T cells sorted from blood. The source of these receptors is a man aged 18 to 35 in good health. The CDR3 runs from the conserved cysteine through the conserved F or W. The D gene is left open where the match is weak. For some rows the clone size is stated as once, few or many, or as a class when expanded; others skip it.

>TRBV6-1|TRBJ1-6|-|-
CASSGRSLNSPLHF
TGTGCCAGCAGTGGCCGAAGTCTAAATTCACCCCTCCACTTT
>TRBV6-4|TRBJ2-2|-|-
CASRKSLAGELFF
TGTGCCAGCAGAAAGTCCCTCGCCGGGGAGCTGTTTTTT
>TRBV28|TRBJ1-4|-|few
CASSSLGLTNEKLFF
TGTGCCAGCAGTTCCCTCGGGCTGACTAATGAAAAACTGTTTTTT
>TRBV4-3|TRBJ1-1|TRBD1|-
CASSQSRQGPGVAFF
TGCGCCAGCAGTCAAAGTCGACAGGGGCCCGGGGTGGCTTTCTTT
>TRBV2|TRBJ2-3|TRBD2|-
CASSDTSVRTDTQYF
TGTGCCAGCAGTGATACTAGCGTACGCACAGATACGCAGTATTTT
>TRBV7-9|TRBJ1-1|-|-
CASSPQGGMNTEAFF
TGTGCCAGCAGCCCCCAGGGAGGGATGAACACTGAAGCTTTCTTT
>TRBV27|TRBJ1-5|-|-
CASSSGPYNQPQHF
TGTGCCAGCAGTTCAGGGCCCTACAATCAGCCCCAGCATTTT
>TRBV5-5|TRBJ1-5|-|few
CASSLNSQGQPQHF
TGTGCCAGCAGCCTGAACAGCCAGGGGCAGCCCCAGCATTTT
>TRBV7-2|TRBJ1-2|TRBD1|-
CASSFSDRGYGYTF
TGTGCCAGCAGCTTCTCGGACAGGGGCTATGGCTACACCTTC
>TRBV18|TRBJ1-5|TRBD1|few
CASSQDRTINQPQHF
TGTGCCAGCTCACAGGACAGGACAATCAATCAGCCCCAGCATTTT
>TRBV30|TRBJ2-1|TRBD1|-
CAWSVGTGVFNEQFF
TGTGCCTGGAGTGTTGGGACAGGGGTCTTCAATGAGCAGTTCTTC
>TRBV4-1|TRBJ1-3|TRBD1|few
CASSHGQGVSGNTIYF
TGCGCCAGCAGCCATGGACAGGGGGTTTCTGGAAACACCATATATTTT
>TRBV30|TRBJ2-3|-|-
CAWRYSRYTDTQYF
TGTGCCTGGAGATATTCGAGATACACAGATACGCAGTATTTT
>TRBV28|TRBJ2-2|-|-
CASSLANTGELFF
TGTGCCAGCAGTTTAGCGAACACCGGGGAGCTGTTTTTT
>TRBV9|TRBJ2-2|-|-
CASSVGEQGYTGELFF
TGTGCCAGCAGCGTAGGGGAGCAGGGATACACCGGGGAGCTGTTTTTT
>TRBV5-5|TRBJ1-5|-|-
CASSLQGIGQPQHF
TGTGCCAGCAGCTTGCAGGGTATAGGTCAGCCCCAGCATTTT
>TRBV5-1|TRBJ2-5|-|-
CASSPFMGVGETQYF
TGCGCCAGCAGTCCGTTTATGGGAGTCGGAGAGACCCAGTACTTC
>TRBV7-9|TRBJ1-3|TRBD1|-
CASSSADREAGNTIYF
TGTGCCAGCAGCTCAGCCGACAGGGAGGCTGGAAACACCATATATTTT
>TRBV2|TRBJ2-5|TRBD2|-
CASRVRGAETQYF
TGTGCCAGCAGGGTGCGGGGGGCAGAGACCCAGTACTTC
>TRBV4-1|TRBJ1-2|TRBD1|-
CASSQAPENRGHGYTF
TGCGCCAGCAGCCAAGCGCCCGAAAACAGGGGCCATGGCTACACCTTC
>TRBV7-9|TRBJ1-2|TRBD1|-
CASSSYGTGYFGYTF
TGTGCCAGCAGCTCGTACGGGACAGGTTATTTCGGCTACACCTTC
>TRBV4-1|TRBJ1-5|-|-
CASSQDGAAYSNQPQHF
TGCGCCAGCAGCCAAGATGGCGCAGCTTATAGCAATCAGCCCCAGCATTTT
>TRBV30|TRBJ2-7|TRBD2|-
CAWRKGKLGGVEDPYEQYF
TGTGCCTGGAGAAAAGGGAAGCTTGGGGGGGTTGAGGATCCCTACGAGCAGTACTTC
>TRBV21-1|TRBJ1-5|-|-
CASRQRDRGNQPQHF
TGTGCCAGCAGACAGAGAGACAGGGGTAATCAGCCCCAGCATTTT
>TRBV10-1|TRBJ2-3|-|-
CASSKSGADTQYF
TGCGCCAGCAGCAAGAGTGGAGCAGATACGCAGTATTTT
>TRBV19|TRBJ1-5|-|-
CASSINPGQITGQPQHF
TGTGCCAGTAGTATCAATCCGGGACAAATAACGGGACAGCCCCAGCATTTT
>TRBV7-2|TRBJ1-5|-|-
CASSLLNQPQHF
TGTGCCAGCAGCTTACTGAATCAGCCCCAGCATTTT
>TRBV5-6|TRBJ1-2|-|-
CASSPTGDGYTF
TGTGCCAGCAGCCCGACGGGTGACGGCTACACCTTC
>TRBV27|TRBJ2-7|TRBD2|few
CASSPLGGYEQYF
TGTGCCAGCAGTCCCTTGGGAGGGTACGAGCAGTACTTC
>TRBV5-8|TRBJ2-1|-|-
CASSFGAKDEQFF
TGTGCCAGCAGCTTCGGCGCTAAGGATGAGCAGTTCTTC
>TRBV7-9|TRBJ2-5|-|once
CASTRGETFQETQYF
TGTGCCAGCACTCGCGGCGAAACCTTCCAAGAGACCCAGTACTTC
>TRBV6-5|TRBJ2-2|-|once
CASSYTIPGLAGELFF
TGTGCCAGCAGTTACACGATTCCGGGTCTCGCCGGGGAGCTGTTTTTT
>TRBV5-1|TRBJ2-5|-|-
CASSLGVLAVQETQYF
TGCGCCAGCAGCTTGGGGGTATTAGCGGTCCAAGAGACCCAGTACTTC
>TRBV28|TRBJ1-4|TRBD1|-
CASSSSYRGSYEKLFF
TGTGCCAGCAGTTCCTCGTACAGGGGGAGCTATGAAAAACTGTTTTTT
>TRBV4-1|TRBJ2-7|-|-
CASSPTGTYEQYF
TGCGCCAGCAGTCCGACGGGAACCTACGAGCAGTACTTC
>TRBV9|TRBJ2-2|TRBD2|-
CASSDPTSGSTGELFF
TGTGCCAGCAGCGACCCCACTAGCGGTTCCACCGGGGAGCTGTTTTTT
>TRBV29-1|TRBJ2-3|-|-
CSVGGPSTDTQYF
TGCAGCGTGGGGGGACCTAGCACAGATACGCAGTATTTT
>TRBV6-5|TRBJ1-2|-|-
CASSSWTDHYGYTF
TGTGCCAGCAGCTCATGGACAGATCACTATGGCTACACCTTC
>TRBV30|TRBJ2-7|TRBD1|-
CAWNNPRDRGHEQYF
TGTGCCTGGAACAATCCCCGGGACAGGGGACACGAGCAGTACTTC
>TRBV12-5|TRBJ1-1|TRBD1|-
CASGLVQGQGIPEAFF
TGTGCTAGTGGTTTGGTACAGGGACAGGGGATTCCCGAAGCTTTCTTT
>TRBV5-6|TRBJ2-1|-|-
CASSGGTKNVYNEQFF
TGTGCCAGCAGCGGCGGGACAAAAAACGTGTACAATGAGCAGTTCTTC
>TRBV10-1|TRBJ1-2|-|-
CASSESRAYGYTF
TGCGCCAGCAGTGAGTCGCGGGCCTATGGCTACACCTTC
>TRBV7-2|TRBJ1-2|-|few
CASSEQGGYGYTF
TGTGCCAGCAGCGAACAGGGTGGATATGGCTACACCTTC
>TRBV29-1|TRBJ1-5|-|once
CSVLPGTGQPQHF
TGCAGCGTTTTACCAGGGACTGGCCAGCCCCAGCATTTT
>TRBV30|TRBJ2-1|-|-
CAWSSGPKGSEQFF
TGTGCCTGGAGTTCAGGCCCAAAGGGCAGTGAGCAGTTCTTC
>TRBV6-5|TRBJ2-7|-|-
CASSYFESSYEQYF
TGTGCCAGCAGTTACTTCGAGAGCTCCTACGAGCAGTACTTC
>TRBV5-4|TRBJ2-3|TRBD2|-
CASSSLAGGESTQYF
TGTGCCAGCAGCTCTTTAGCGGGGGGGGAAAGTACGCAGTATTTT
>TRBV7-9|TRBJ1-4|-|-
CASSLVKGSNEKLFF
TGTGCCAGCAGTTTGGTGAAGGGCTCCAATGAAAAACTGTTTTTT
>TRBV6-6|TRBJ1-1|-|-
CASSYPIGGMNTEAFF
TGTGCCAGCAGTTACCCGATTGGGGGGATGAACACTGAAGCTTTCTTT